The T cell receptor beta chain described here comes from a study of blood T cells in healthy people across ages. Findings and caveats of the study: While age rose, TCR beta diversity per million T cells dropped in a roughly linear way. Unknown CMV status may confound age-related changes in expanded clones.

The germline CDR1 and CDR2 sequences are SGDLS and YYNGEE. The junction had 7 bases not matched to a gene; V was cut back by 1 base and J by 9 bases. The CDR3 runs 15 residues. A second PCR of 7 to 11 cycles used a sample-barcoded 5' primer and a J-beta primer mix. Using its own MiXCR run on the 5' RACE reads, TCRdb lists one record per CDR3 protein. This table has roughly 800,000 distinct CDR3 sequences, roughly 34% appearing once. Details on this clonotype: The antigen is undetermined.

This sequence joins TRBV9 and TRBJ2-1; TRBD2 aligns across 10 bases. The sequenced sample consisted of blood. The source is a man between 18 and 29 years old in good health. The CDR3 loop reads CASSVLSGGATEQFF. DNA for the CDR3: TGTGCCAGCAGCGTACTAAGCGGGGGGGCCACTGAGCAGTTCTTC. Supplemented by reference TRBV9 and TRBJ2-1, the full variable domain reads DSGVTQTPKHLITATGQRVTLRCSPRSGDLSVYWYQQSLDQGLQFLIQYYNGEERAKGNILERFSAQQFPDLHSELNLSSLELGDSALYFCASSVLSGGATEQFFGPGTRLTVL.